The 20 T cell receptor beta chains presented below share a single source sample, sequenced in a study of identical twins listed by TCRdb under 2016. Library construction relied on 5' RACE. The sample was run on an Illumina HiSeq 2000. TCRdb reprocessed the public reads (quality trimming at Q25 with fastp, clone calling with MiXCR) and kept in-frame beta chains. Every CDR3 protein is listed once, alongside the most common genes and DNA of its rows. The sample table lists about 160,000 distinct CDR3 sequences, under 4.5% of them with a count of one. Clones ranked in the top ten supply 8.1% of the sample. The sequenced sample was memory T cells sorted from blood. The cell subset or site tag for this specimen amounts to: CD45RO+ enriched T cells. The receptor source for this set is a man aged 18 to 30 in good health.

This clonotype showed up many times. The chain links TRBV7-2 to TRBJ2-1; no firm D call. This CDR3 has 15 residues. The ends were cut back, 5 bases at V and 2 bases at J, with 13 bases in the middle. Germline CDR1 and CDR2: SGHTA and FQGNSA. The CDR3 DNA reads as TGTGCCAGCAGCCGCCCCGGATTCCCCTACAATGAGCAGTTCTTC. It codes for CASSRPGFPYNEQFF.

This clonotype was detected many times. The V and J genes are TRBV15 and TRBJ1-3; D is possibly TRBD1 (6 bases). The CDR3 covers 15 residues. Looked up from germline, CDR1 is LNHNV and CDR2 is YYDKDF (reference sequence). V dropped 7 bases and J dropped 0 bases, with 13 bases sitting between them. For the CDR3, the DNA is TGTGCCACCAACTCCGGGACATACTCTGGAAACACCATATATTTT. This encodes CATNSGTYSGNTIYF.

The chain uses TRBV7-2 and TRBJ2-7, with TRBD2 as a possible D gene (5 bases). The CDR3 is 14 amino acids. Germline V lookup: CDR1 SGHTA, CDR2 FQGNSA. The germline V and J ends were trimmed by 1 base and 4 bases, with 11 bases remaining between them. CDR3: CASSLGPRLYEQYF. As DNA, the CDR3 is TGTGCCAGCAGCTTAGGCCCTAGACTATACGAGCAGTACTTC.

This clonotype was found a few times. The chain joins TRBV5-1 to TRBJ2-1; TRBD1 agrees at 10 bases. This CDR3 spans 15 amino acids. V shed 4 bases, J shed 6 bases, and the junction held 7 bases outside the gene matches. From germline, CDR1 is SGHRS and CDR2 YFSETQ. CDR3 in amino acids: CASSPPGQGSNEQFF. The CDR3 DNA sequence: TGCGCCAGCAGCCCCCCGGGACAGGGGTCCAATGAGCAGTTCTTC.

This clonotype has ten or more counts. CDR3 nucleotide sequence: TGCGCCAGCAGCCCCGGGACTAGCGGCAACAATGAGCAGTTCTTC. It yields the protein CASSPGTSGNNEQFF. This chain connects TRBV5-1 to TRBJ2-1, with 11 bases identical to TRBD2. The V gene end was trimmed by 4 bases and the J gene end by 5 bases; junction bases not matched to a gene: 5. The germline V gene encodes CDR1 SGHRS and CDR2 YFSETQ. This CDR3 has 15 residues.

This clonotype was recorded many times. The rearrangement uses TRBV5-1 and TRBJ1-1; D is undetermined. CDR1 is SGHRS, CDR2 YFSETQ, per germline. CDR3 length: 14 amino acids. Trimming left V 4 bases short and J 1 base short, with 11 bases between. In DNA form, the CDR3 reads TGCGCCAGCAGCGGGGAAAATACGAACACTGAAGCTTTCTTT. Its translation is CASSGENTNTEAFF.

The chain has TRBV18 and TRBJ1-5; the D gene is possibly TRBD1 (5 bases). This CDR3 is 15 amino acids long. Deletions cut 3 bases from V and 3 bases from J, with 12 bases between. Germline V CDR1 and CDR2: KGHSH, LQKENI. As DNA, the CDR3 is TGTGCCAGCTCACCCAGCCGGGACGCCAATCAGCCCCAGCATTTT. Translating it yields CASSPSRDANQPQHF. The variable domain in full, with the rest retrieved from reference TRBV18 and TRBJ1-5, is NAGVMQNPRHLVRRRGQEARLRCSPMKGHSHVYWYRQLPEEGLKFMVYLQKENIIDESGMPKERFSAEFPKEGPSILRIQQVVRGDSAAYFCASSPSRDANQPQHFGDGTRLSIL.

Turning to this clonotype: A much bigger clone sits one base away, suggesting this may be a read error. The CDR3 ends on some other residue instead of the conserved phenylalanine or tryptophan, so this is likely a read error. The chain joins TRBV5-1 to TRBJ1-4, with TRBD1 matching 8 bases. The CDR3 length is 14 residues. CDR1 and CDR2 from the germline V gene are SGHRS and YFSETQ. The trim removed 7 bases at V and 6 bases at J, leaving 8 bases unmatched. CDR3 DNA sequence: TGCGCCAGCTCCACAGGGGGTGCGGATGAAAAACTGTTTTCT. It is translated as CASSTGGADEKLFS.

This clonotype was counted at least ten times. The chain recombines TRBV4-2 with TRBJ1-1; no definite D call. This CDR3 comprises 16 residues. Germline lookup yields CDR1 LGHNA and CDR2 YNFKEQ. V was cut by 0 bases and J by 1 base, with 12 bases left in between. DNA of the CDR3: TGTGCCAGCAGCCAAGATCCTGGGCAGGCGAACACTGAAGCTTTCTTT. It is translated as CASSQDPGQANTEAFF.

About this clonotype: A single base separates this from a much larger clone, so it may be a read error. V and J are TRBV7-2 and TRBJ1-5; possible D gene TRBD1, 5 bases. CDR1 and CDR2 from the germline V gene are SGHTA and FQGNSA. The CDR3 loop spans 15 amino acids. V shed 4 bases and J shed 10 bases, with 20 bases lying between them. CDR3: CASSSEGRARHPQHF. CDR3 nucleotide sequence: TGTGCCAGCAGCTCAGAGGGCAGGGCCAGGCATCCCCAGCATTTT.

This clonotype has at least ten counts. The DNA of the CDR3 is TGTGCCACCAGTGACCACGTGGGGGGGAGAGGCACAGATACGCAGTATTTT. Translating gives CATSDHVGGRGTDTQYF. The chain recombines TRBV24-1 with TRBJ2-3; 7 bases match TRBD2. The CDR3 consists of 17 residues. Germline V lookup: CDR1 KGHDR, CDR2 SFDVKD. With 4 bases clipped from V and 1 base from J, the junction kept 10 bases outside the gene matches.

The chain links TRBV5-1 to TRBJ2-7; 13 nucleotides align to TRBD2. The germline V gene has CDR1 SGHRS and CDR2 YFSETQ. The trim removed 4 bases at V and 2 bases at J, leaving 3 bases unmatched. CDR3 size: 15 residues. CDR3: CASSEGTSGAYEQYV. The CDR3 DNA reads as TGCGCCAGCAGCGAAGGGACTAGCGGGGCCTACGAGCAGTACGTC.

This clonotype was recorded many times. The genes are TRBV20-1 and TRBJ2-7, with 9 bases aligning to TRBD2. The V gene's germline CDR1 is DFQATT and CDR2 SNEGSKA (reference sequence). The CDR3 extends over 14 amino acids. The CDR3 reads CSGRGGSGSYEQYF. As DNA, the CDR3 is TGCAGCGGAAGGGGAGGTAGCGGGAGCTACGAGCAGTACTTC.

This clonotype was seen repeatedly, ten times or more. The chain joins TRBV24-1 to TRBJ2-1, with no clear D. The V end lost 7 bases, the J end lost 5 bases, and 17 bases lay between the germline ends. The CDR3 has 15 amino acids. In germline, CDR1 is KGHDR, CDR2 SFDVKD. The CDR3 DNA follows: TGTGCCACCAGCGGACCGGCGCGGTTTGACAATGAGCAGTTCTTC. It specifies CATSGPARFDNEQFF.

Ten or more counts support this clonotype. The rearrangement joins TRBV5-1 to TRBJ2-2, with 9 nucleotides matching TRBD1. The CDR3 runs to 15 residues. Germline lookup yields CDR1 SGHRS and CDR2 YFSETQ. V gave up 3 bases and J gave up 4 bases; unmatched junction bases: 4. CDR3 protein: CASSWGTGSTGELFF. The CDR3 DNA is TGCGCCAGCAGCTGGGGGACAGGGAGCACCGGGGAGCTGTTTTTT.

This clonotype appeared many times. The V and J genes are TRBV29-1 and TRBJ2-3, with 8 nucleotides matching TRBD1. The CDR3 runs 14 residues. V lost 7 bases, J lost 1 base, and 7 bases stayed unmatched. Germline CDR1 SQVTM, CDR2 ANQGSEA. CDR3: CSGDRGDGTDTQYF. The CDR3 DNA sequence: TGCAGCGGAGACAGGGGCGATGGCACAGATACGCAGTATTTT.

The chain recombines TRBV7-9 with TRBJ1-4, with 9 bases lining up with TRBD1. Germline V lookup: CDR1 SEHNR, CDR2 FQNEAQ (reference sequence). J was trimmed by 7 bases and V by 4 bases; bases with no gene match: 7. The CDR3 has 15 amino acids. As DNA, the CDR3 is TGTGCCAGCAGCTCATCACAGGGGGCGGGTGAAAAACTGTTTTTT. Translation: CASSSSQGAGEKLFF.

The chain joins TRBV7-8 to TRBJ1-1; D is unclear. The germline V gene encodes CDR1 SGHVS and CDR2 FQNEAQ. The V gene lost 2 bases and the J gene lost 1 base, with 5 bases spanning the gap. The CDR3 spans 13 residues. CDR3 bases: TGTGCCAGCAGCTTATTGGGGAACACTGAAGCTTTCTTT. It translates to CASSLLGNTEAFF.

This clonotype was picked up many times. J is TRBJ2-1 and V is TRBV7-8; 8 positions match TRBD2. The V gene end was trimmed by 7 bases and the J gene end by 6 bases; junction bases not matched to a gene: 14. Germline CDR1 is SGHVS and CDR2 is FQNEAQ. The CDR3 has 16 amino acids. DNA for the CDR3: TGTGCCAGCAAAACCTTAGCGGGACTTGGGGGCAATGAGCAGTTCTTC. Translation gives CASKTLAGLGGNEQFF.

This clonotype was seen ten or more times. The chain recombines TRBV20-1 with TRBJ2-5, with TRBD2 as a possible D gene (7 bases). CDR1 DFQATT and CDR2 SNEGSKA come from the germline V gene (reference sequence). The CDR3 has 15 amino acids. Trimming stripped 3 bases from V and 2 bases from J, with 16 bases between. The CDR3 DNA reads TGCAGTGCTAGCGCCTGGGGGGGGCGACAAGAGACCCAGTACTTC. It is translated as CSASAWGGRQETQYF.